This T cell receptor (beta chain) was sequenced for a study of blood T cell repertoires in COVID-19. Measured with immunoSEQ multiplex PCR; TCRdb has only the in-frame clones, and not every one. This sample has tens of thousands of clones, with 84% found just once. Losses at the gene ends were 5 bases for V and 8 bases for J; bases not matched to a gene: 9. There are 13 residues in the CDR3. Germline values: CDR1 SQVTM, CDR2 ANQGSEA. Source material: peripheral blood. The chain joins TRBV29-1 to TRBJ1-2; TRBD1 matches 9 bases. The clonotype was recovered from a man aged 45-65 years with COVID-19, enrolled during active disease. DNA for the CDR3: TGCAGCGTTCTCCCGGGACAGGGTAACGGCTACACCTTC. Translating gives CSVLPGQGNGYTF.